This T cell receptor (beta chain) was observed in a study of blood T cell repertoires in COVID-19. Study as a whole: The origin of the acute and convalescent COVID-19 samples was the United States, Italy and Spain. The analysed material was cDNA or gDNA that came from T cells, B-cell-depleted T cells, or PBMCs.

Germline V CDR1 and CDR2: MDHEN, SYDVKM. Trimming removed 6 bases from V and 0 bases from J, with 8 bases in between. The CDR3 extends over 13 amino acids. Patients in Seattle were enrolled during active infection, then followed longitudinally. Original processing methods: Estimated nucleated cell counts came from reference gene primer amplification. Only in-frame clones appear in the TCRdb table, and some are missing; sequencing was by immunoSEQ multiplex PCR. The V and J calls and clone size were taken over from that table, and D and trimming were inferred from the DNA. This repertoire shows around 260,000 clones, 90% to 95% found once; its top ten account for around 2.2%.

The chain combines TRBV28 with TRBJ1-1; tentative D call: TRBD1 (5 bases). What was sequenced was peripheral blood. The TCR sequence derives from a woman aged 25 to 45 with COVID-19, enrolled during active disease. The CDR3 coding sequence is TGTGCCAGCAGGGACACCCTGAACACTGAAGCTTTCTTT. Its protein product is CASRDTLNTEAFF.